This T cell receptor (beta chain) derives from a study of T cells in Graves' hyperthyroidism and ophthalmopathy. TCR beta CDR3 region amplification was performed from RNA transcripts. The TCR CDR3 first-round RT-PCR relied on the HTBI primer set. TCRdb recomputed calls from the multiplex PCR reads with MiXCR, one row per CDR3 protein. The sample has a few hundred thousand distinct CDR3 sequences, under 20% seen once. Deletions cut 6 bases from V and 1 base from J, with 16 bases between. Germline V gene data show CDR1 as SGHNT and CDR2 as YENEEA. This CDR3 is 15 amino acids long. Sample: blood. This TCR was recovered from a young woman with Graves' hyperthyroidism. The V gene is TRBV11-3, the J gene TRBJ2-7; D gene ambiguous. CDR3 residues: CASSSDIGVSYEQYF. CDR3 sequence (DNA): TGTGCCAGCAGTTCAGACATAGGAGTATCCTACGAGCAGTACTTC.